The TCR beta chain described here comes from a study of blood T cell repertoires in COVID-19. Overall study context: Acute and convalescent COVID-19 samples came from the United States, Italy and Spain. Nucleic acid was either cDNA or gDNA, and it came from T cells, B-cell-depleted T cells, or PBMCs.

Assignments of participants to cohorts depended upon their own reported clinical history. The CDR3 totals 15 residues. After removal of 1 base from V and 7 bases from J, the junction contained 3 bases not matched to a gene. The germline V gene encodes CDR1 SGHNT and CDR2 YYREEE (reference sequence). Original methodology: Amplifying reference gene primers gave estimates of nucleated cell counts. This table comes from immunoSEQ multiplex PCR, and its TCRdb copy is limited to in-frame clones, with some not included. Clone size and the V and J calls come from that table; the DNA yielded D and trimming. In the table there are roughly 290,000 clones, 70% to 90% of which are singletons.

The sample taken for sequencing was PBMCs or T cells enriched from blood (not recorded which). The chain joins TRBV5-4 to TRBJ2-1, with TRBD2 identical over 12 bases. The TCR was taken from a woman in her 30s who had recovered from COVID-19. The chain's CDR3 is CASSLPSGRVNEQFF. The DNA of the CDR3 is TGTGCCAGCAGCTTGCCTAGCGGGAGGGTGAATGAGCAGTTCTTC.